Listed below are T cell receptor beta chains from one sample, sequenced in a study of ipilimumab plus nivolumab after autologous stem cell transplantation. Produced via immunoSEQ multiplex PCR; TCRdb's table is partial and in-frame only. This table has fewer than 30,000 clones, about 82% appearing once. The material was PBMCs, obtained in a trial of ipilimumab plus nivolumab as post-transplant consolidation. The receptors were gathered from a male donor with diffuse large B-cell lymphoma. The CDR3 runs from the conserved cysteine through the conserved F or W. The order of the fields is J gene, clone size, V gene, D gene, CDR3 length, CDR3 protein, CDR3 DNA. A D gene is named only where the DNA matches it firmly. Where a row states a size, it is once, few, many or the class of an expanded clone; other rows omit it.

TRBJ2-7 | NA | TRBV9 | NA | 16 | CASSVEDGQLIYEQYF | TGTGCCAGCAGCGTGGAAGACGGACAGTTAATCTACGAGCAGTACTTC
TRBJ2-1 | NA | TRBV5-1 | TRBD2 | 17 | CASSPPGVAGGLDEQFF | TGCGCCAGCAGCCCGCCGGGGGTAGCGGGGGGGCTGGATGAGCAGTTCTTC
TRBJ2-7 | medium-sized | TRBV4-1 | NA | 13 | CASSHAYFYEQYF | TGCGCCAGCAGCCATGCTTATTTCTACGAGCAGTACTTC
TRBJ2-1 | NA | TRBV5-6 | NA | 15 | CASSFRTWEHNEQFF | TGTGCCAGCAGCTTCCGAACCTGGGAACACAATGAGCAGTTCTTC
TRBJ2-5 | NA | TRBV12-5 | NA | 14 | CASGLDRGRGTQYF | TGTGCTAGTGGTTTGGATCGGGGGCGCGGGACCCAGTACTTC
TRBJ2-5 | NA | TRBV5-5 | NA | 15 | CASSWSGYSQETQYF | TGTGCCAGCAGCTGGAGCGGGTACTCCCAAGAGACCCAGTACTTC
TRBJ2-5 | NA | TRBV5-1 | NA | 13 | CASSLARRETQYF | TGCGCCAGCAGCTTGGCCCGGAGGGAGACCCAGTACTTC
TRBJ2-7 | NA | TRBV4-1 | NA | 16 | CASSQDRTEPTYEQYF | TGCGCCAGCAGCCAAGATCGAACAGAACCCACCTACGAGCAGTACTTC
TRBJ2-2 | once | TRBV11-3 | TRBD1 | 18 | CASSPGQGLGINTGELFF | TGTGCCAGCAGCCCCGGACAGGGCCTGGGAATTAACACCGGGGAGCTGTTTTTT
TRBJ2-7 | NA | TRBV18 | NA | 13 | CASSPGASSEQYF | TGTGCCAGCTCACCGGGGGCGTCCAGCGAGCAGTACTTC
TRBJ1-4 | NA | TRBV11-2 | NA | 14 | CASSLVGVNEKLFF | TGTGCCAGCAGCTTGGTAGGGGTTAATGAAAAACTGTTTTTT
TRBJ2-2 | NA | TRBV4-3 | TRBD2 | 14 | CASRLAANTGELFF | TGCGCCAGCAGACTAGCGGCGAACACCGGGGAGCTGTTTTTT
TRBJ1-2 | NA | TRBV5-1 | NA | 17 | CASSPDTRRTTDYGYTF | TGCGCCAGCAGCCCGGACACCCGCAGGACTACTGACTATGGCTACACCTTC
TRBJ2-1 | NA | TRBV5-1 | NA | 15 | CASSLEGISYNEQFF | TGCGCCAGCAGCTTGGAAGGTATCTCCTACAATGAGCAGTTCTTC
TRBJ2-3 | NA | TRBV5-1 | TRBD1 | 16 | CASSSGTGLGTDTQYF | TGCGCCAGCAGCTCCGGGACAGGGCTTGGAACAGATACGCAGTATTTT
TRBJ2-5 | NA | TRBV5-1 | NA | 13 | CASSPDRVETQYF | TGCGCCAGCAGCCCGGACCGGGTAGAGACCCAGTACTTC